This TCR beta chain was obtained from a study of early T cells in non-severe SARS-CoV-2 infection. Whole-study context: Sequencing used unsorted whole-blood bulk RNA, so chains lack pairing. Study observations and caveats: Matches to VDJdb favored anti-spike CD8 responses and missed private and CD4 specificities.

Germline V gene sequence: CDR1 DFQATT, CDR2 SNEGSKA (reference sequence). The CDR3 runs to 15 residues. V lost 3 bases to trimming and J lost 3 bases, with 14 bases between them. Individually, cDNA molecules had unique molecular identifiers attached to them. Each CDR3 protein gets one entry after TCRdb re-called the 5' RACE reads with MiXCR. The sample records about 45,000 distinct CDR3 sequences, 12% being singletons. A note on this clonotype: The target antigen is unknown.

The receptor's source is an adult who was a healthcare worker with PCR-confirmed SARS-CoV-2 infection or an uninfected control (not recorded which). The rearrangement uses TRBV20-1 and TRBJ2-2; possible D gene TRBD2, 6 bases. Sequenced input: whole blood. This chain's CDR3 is CSASGGLVYTGELFF. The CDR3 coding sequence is TGCAGTGCTAGTGGAGGGCTAGTGTACACCGGGGAGCTGTTTTTT.